These T cell receptor beta chains were read from a single sample in a study of T cell repertoires in cytomegalovirus infection. These receptors have no known antigen. TCRdb re-called the reads with MiXCR, one entry per CDR3 protein. Of roughly 70,000 distinct CDR3 sequences detected, 20% appear once; the ten largest clones hold roughly 62%. The sequencing used CD8+ T cells from cultured PBMCs, collected from culture after CMV antigen stimulation. The receptors were gathered from a human donor in good health (CMV status not recorded). Some clones in this sample may be carry-over from other donors' samples. The CDR3 runs from the conserved cysteine through the conserved F or W. A D gene is named only where the DNA matches it firmly. Clone size appears in some rows only: once, few, many, or a class for an expanded clone.

J gene,clone size,D gene,V gene,CDR3 protein,CDR3 DNA
TRBJ1-2,few,TRBD1,TRBV7-9,CASSPRTGIGGYTF,TGTGCCAGCAGCCCTCGGACAGGGATAGGCGGCTACACCTTC
TRBJ2-7,NA,TRBD1,TRBV4-1,CASSQERNRGESEQYF,TGCGCCAGCAGCCAAGAAAGAAACAGGGGAGAGAGTGAGCAGTACTTC
TRBJ1-5,NA,NA,TRBV7-2,CASSLEIQSHQPQHF,TGTGCCAGCAGCTTAGAGATTCAGAGTCATCAGCCCCAGCATTTT
TRBJ1-2,NA,TRBD1,TRBV20-1,CSAPTKQGPNYGYTF,TGCAGTGCTCCTACAAAACAGGGGCCTAACTATGGCTACACCTTC
TRBJ1-5,NA,NA,TRBV7-8,CASSLIETTKFGQPQHF,TGTGCCAGCAGCTTAATTGAGACAACCAAGTTCGGTCAGCCCCAGCATTTT
TRBJ1-1,few,TRBD1,TRBV12-3/TRBV12-4,CASSLGGGGNTEAFF,TGTGCCAGCAGTTTAGGTGGAGGGGGCAACACTGAAGCTTTCTTT
TRBJ2-5,NA,NA,TRBV7-2,CASSPLGGWETQYF,TGTGCCAGCAGCCCCCTCGGGGGATGGGAGACCCAGTACTTC
TRBJ1-5,NA,TRBD1,TRBV10-3,CAISEEVWTGVGQPQHF,TGTGCCATCAGTGAGGAAGTGTGGACAGGGGTGGGTCAGCCCCAGCATTTT
TRBJ1-5,NA,NA,TRBV12-3/TRBV12-4,CASSLGGGQPQHF,TGTGCCAGCAGTTTAGGGGGGGGTCAGCCCCAGCATTTT
TRBJ2-1,many,NA,TRBV2,CASSEGRGDYNEQFF,TGTGCCAGCAGTGAAGGGCGGGGTGACTACAATGAGCAGTTCTTC
TRBJ2-1,NA,TRBD2,TRBV2,CASSDSGLAGGKQFF,TGTGCCAGCAGTGACTCGGGACTAGCGGGGGGGAAGCAGTTCTTC
TRBJ2-5,many,TRBD2,TRBV7-2,CASSASGGRRETQYF,TGTGCCAGCAGCGCAAGCGGGGGCCGGAGGGAGACCCAGTACTTC
TRBJ2-5,few,TRBD1,TRBV7-2,CASSLAGRQGNDQYF,TGTGCCAGCAGCTTAGCCGGTCGACAGGGGAACGACCAGTACTTC
TRBJ2-1,NA,TRBD1,TRBV7-9,CASSPGQGASEQFF,TGTGCCAGCAGCCCAGGACAGGGGGCTAGTGAGCAGTTCTTC
TRBJ2-1,NA,TRBD2,TRBV12-5,CASGFLRGEWNEQFF,TGTGCTAGTGGTTTCCTCCGGGGGGAATGGAATGAGCAGTTCTTC
TRBJ2-3,NA,TRBD2,TRBV7-6,CASSLRGGGAETNTDTQYF,TGTGCCAGCAGCTTACGTGGCGGGGGGGCCGAGACGAACACAGATACGCAGTATTTT
TRBJ1-2,NA,NA,TRBV7-9,CASSSPLGGSQVDYGYTF,TGTGCCAGCAGCTCTCCGTTGGGGGGGAGTCAGGTCGACTATGGCTACACCTTC
TRBJ1-2,few,NA,TRBV19,CASSHPAGRLRGYTF,TGTGCCAGTAGCCACCCGGCGGGAAGGCTTCGAGGCTACACCTTC
TRBJ2-1,NA,NA,TRBV19,CASCSYNEQFF,TGTGCCAGTTGCTCCTACAATGAGCAGTTCTTC
TRBJ2-7,few,TRBD1,TRBV15,CATSRDRATSYEQYF,TGTGCCACCAGCAGGGACAGGGCTACCTCCTACGAGCAGTACTTC
TRBJ2-7,NA,TRBD1,TRBV6-2/TRBV6-3,CASGTGGSYEQYF,TGTGCCAGCGGGACAGGGGGCTCCTACGAGCAGTACTTC
TRBJ2-7,many,NA,TRBV4-2,CASSLRSSYEQYF,TGTGCCAGCAGCCTCCGGAGCTCCTACGAGCAGTACTTC
TRBJ1-2,few,NA,TRBV7-9,CASSYSERRGDGYTF,TGTGCCAGCAGCTACTCGGAGAGAAGGGGCGATGGCTACACCTTC
TRBJ1-4,few,NA,TRBV4-1,CASSQVGDREKLFF,TGCGCCAGCAGCCAAGTGGGTGATCGGGAAAAACTGTTTTTT
TRBJ1-1,few,NA,TRBV4-1,CASSQDRGLLDTEAFF,TGCGCCAGCAGCCAAGACCGGGGGCTGCTGGACACTGAAGCTTTCTTT
TRBJ1-1,NA,NA,TRBV15,CATSRERSDGPNTEAFF,TGTGCCACCAGCAGAGAACGGTCGGACGGACCGAACACTGAAGCTTTCTTT
TRBJ1-1,NA,NA,TRBV28,CASSYTREEMNTEAFF,TGTGCCAGCAGTTACACCCGGGAAGAAATGAACACTGAAGCTTTCTTT
TRBJ2-1,NA,NA,TRBV7-9,CASGSPSGDRYNEQFF,TGTGCCAGCGGGTCGCCAAGTGGAGACAGGTACAATGAGCAGTTCTTC
TRBJ2-1,NA,NA,TRBV14,CASSQEASSYNEQFF,TGTGCCAGCAGCCAAGAGGCCTCCTCCTACAATGAGCAGTTCTTC
TRBJ2-7,few,NA,TRBV12-3/TRBV12-4,CASRPDSQIYEQYF,TGTGCCAGCAGACCAGACAGCCAAATCTACGAGCAGTACTTC
TRBJ2-5,NA,NA,TRBV7-8,CASAETQYF,TGTGCCAGCGCAGAGACCCAGTACTTC
TRBJ2-5,few,NA,TRBV7-6,CASSLEIQQETQYF,TGTGCCAGCAGCTTAGAAATACAGCAAGAGACCCAGTACTTC
TRBJ2-3,few,NA,TRBV6-6,CASSYSISGTDTQYF,TGTGCCAGCAGTTACTCAATAAGCGGCACAGATACGCAGTATTTT
TRBJ2-2,NA,NA,TRBV4-3,CASSQGSRGDTGELFF,TGCGCCAGCAGCCAAGGGAGCAGGGGTGACACCGGGGAGCTGTTTTTT
TRBJ2-5,few,NA,TRBV7-9,CASSLGGAVQETQYF,TGTGCCAGCAGCTTAGGTGGTGCAGTACAAGAGACCCAGTACTTC
TRBJ2-1,NA,NA,TRBV5-8,CASSSTNAPGGARYEQFF,TGTGCCAGCAGCTCGACTAACGCACCAGGCGGGGCGCGGTATGAGCAGTTCTTC
TRBJ1-1,many,TRBD1,TRBV6-2/TRBV6-3,CASSIPQGSGTEAFF,TGTGCCAGCAGCATCCCACAGGGGTCCGGGACTGAAGCTTTCTTT
TRBJ2-1,NA,NA,TRBV5-8,CASPGSVSNEQFF,TGTGCCAGCCCGGGGTCGGTTTCGAATGAGCAGTTCTTC
TRBJ2-2,NA,TRBD1,TRBV7-9,CASSFSGQGLTGELFF,TGTGCCAGCAGCTTCTCGGGACAGGGGTTGACCGGGGAGCTGTTTTTT
TRBJ1-1,many,NA,TRBV7-8,CASSLSGNTEAFF,TGTGCCAGCAGCTTGTCAGGGAACACTGAAGCTTTCTTT
TRBJ1-5,few,TRBD1,TRBV6-2/TRBV6-3,CASSPGQSSNQPQHF,TGTGCCAGCAGCCCGGGACAGTCTAGCAATCAGCCCCAGCATTTT
TRBJ1-2,NA,NA,TRBV12-3/TRBV12-4,CASSLALTPVGYTF,TGTGCCAGCAGTTTAGCGCTAACTCCTGTGGGCTACACCTTC
TRBJ1-4,NA,TRBD1,TRBV7-2,CASSTGDSSPGEKLFF,TGTGCCAGCAGCACAGGGGATAGTAGTCCTGGAGAAAAACTGTTTTTT
TRBJ1-3,NA,NA,TRBV6-2/TRBV6-3,CASSGRQNSGNTIYF,TGTGCCAGCAGCGGAAGACAGAACTCTGGAAACACCATATATTTT
TRBJ2-7,few,NA,TRBV7-2,CASSLGRVLYEQYF,TGTGCCAGCAGCTTAGGTCGGGTTCTCTACGAGCAGTACTTC
TRBJ1-3,NA,NA,TRBV12-3/TRBV12-4,CASSDSLGGGNTIYF,TGTGCCAGCAGCGATTCGTTGGGAGGTGGAAACACCATATATTTT
TRBJ2-1,many,TRBD2,TRBV7-2,CASSLAGAGGLGNEQFF,TGTGCCAGCAGCTTAGCAGGGGCGGGGGGGCTTGGCAATGAGCAGTTCTTC
TRBJ1-1,NA,NA,TRBV11-2,CASSLRTVNTEAFF,TGTGCCAGCAGCTTACGGACGGTGAACACTGAAGCTTTCTTT
TRBJ1-2,NA,TRBD1,TRBV6-5,CASSPQGGAEGYTF,TGTGCCAGCAGTCCACAGGGGGGGGCAGAAGGCTACACCTTC
TRBJ1-2,NA,NA,TRBV10-3,CAISALEAGKDYGYTF,TGTGCCATCAGTGCCCTCGAGGCAGGGAAGGACTATGGCTACACCTTC
TRBJ2-2,few,NA,TRBV7-7,CASSFSFNTGELFF,TGTGCTAGCAGCTTCTCCTTCAACACCGGGGAGCTGTTTTTT
TRBJ1-5,NA,NA,TRBV28,CASTRGDARPNQPQHF,TGTGCCAGCACCAGAGGTGACGCTCGCCCCAATCAGCCCCAGCATTTT
TRBJ2-3,few,NA,TRBV28,CASSFRVGDTQYF,TGTGCCAGCAGTTTCCGGGTCGGGGATACGCAGTATTTT